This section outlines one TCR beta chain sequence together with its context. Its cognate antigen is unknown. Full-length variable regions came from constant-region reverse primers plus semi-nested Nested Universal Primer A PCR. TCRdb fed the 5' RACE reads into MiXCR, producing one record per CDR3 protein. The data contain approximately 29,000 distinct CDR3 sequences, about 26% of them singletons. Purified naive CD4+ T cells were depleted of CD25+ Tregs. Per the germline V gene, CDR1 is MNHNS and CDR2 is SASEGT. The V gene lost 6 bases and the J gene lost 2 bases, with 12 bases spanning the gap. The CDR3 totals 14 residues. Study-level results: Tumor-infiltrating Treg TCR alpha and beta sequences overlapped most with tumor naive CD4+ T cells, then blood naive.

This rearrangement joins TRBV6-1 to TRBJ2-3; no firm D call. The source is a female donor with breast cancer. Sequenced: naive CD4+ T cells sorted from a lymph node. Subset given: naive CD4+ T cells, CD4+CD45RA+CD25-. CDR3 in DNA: TGTGCCAGCAGCGAACGCCAGATCACAGATACGCAGTATTTT. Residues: CASSERQITDTQYF.